What follows are 30 T cell receptor beta chains derived from one specimen sequenced in a study of blood T cell repertoires in COVID-19. Clones were read by immunoSEQ multiplex PCR, and TCRdb kept only the in-frame ones, dropping some. The table includes 150,000 to 200,000 clones, approximately 90% detected once. Input material: peripheral blood. All receptors derive from a man aged 40-49 years with active or convalescent COVID-19.

This chain uses TRBV12-3 or TRBV12-4 with TRBJ1-2; the D gene is possibly TRBD1 (5 bases). This CDR3 is 13 amino acids long. Trimming removed 4 bases from V and 6 bases from J, with 12 bases in between. As DNA, the CDR3 is TGTGCCAGCAGTTCCAGTAAGGGGAATGGCTACACCTTC. Amino acids: CASSSSKGNGYTF.

The gene calls are TRBV30 and TRBJ1-2, with D possibly matching TRBD1 (5 bases). This CDR3 has 14 residues. Germline CDR1 reads GTSNPN; CDR2 reads SVGIG (reference sequence). V lost 3 bases, J lost 2 bases, and 13 bases lay in between. The CDR3 sequence: CAWSGDGGNYGYTF. DNA of the CDR3: TGTGCCTGGAGCGGAGACGGGGGAAACTATGGCTACACCTTC.

This chain links TRBV7-7 with TRBJ2-5; 7 bases line up with TRBD1. The CDR3 is 14 residues long. V shed 5 bases, J shed 4 bases, and the junction held 7 bases outside the gene matches. From germline, CDR1 is SSHAT and CDR2 FNYEAQ (reference sequence). In DNA form, the CDR3 reads TGTGCCAGCAGCATGGGGGACAGTCTAGAGACCCAGTACTTC. It yields the protein CASSMGDSLETQYF. The entire variable domain, with the rest obtained from reference TRBV7-7 and TRBJ2-5, is as follows: GAGVSQSPRYKVTKRGQDVTLRCDPISSHATLYWYQQALGQGPEFLTYFNYEAQPDKSGLPSDRFSAERPEGSISTLTIQRTEQRDSAMYRCASSMGDSLETQYFGPGTRLLVL.

The chain joins TRBV19 to TRBJ2-5, with 12 bases aligning to TRBD2. V was clipped by 5 bases and J by 1 base; unmatched bases: 8. The germline V gene has CDR1 LNHDA and CDR2 SQIVND (reference sequence). This CDR3 has 17 amino acids. CDR3 nucleotide sequence: TGTGCCAGTAGTTTGGGACTAGCGGGCCCGTTCCAAGAGACCCAGTACTTC. This gives the protein CASSLGLAGPFQETQYF.

The rearrangement joins TRBV7-2 to TRBJ2-7; D might be TRBD2 (6 bases). V dropped 8 bases and J dropped 3 bases, with 17 bases sitting between them. Germline V CDR1 and CDR2: SGHTA, FQGNSA. The CDR3 sequence is 14 residues long. CDR3 residues: CASGLTQSFYEQYF. The CDR3 nucleotides read TGTGCCAGCGGACTAACTCAGAGTTTCTACGAGCAGTACTTC.

The rearrangement links TRBV5-1 to TRBJ2-1; 8 bases fit TRBD2. The germline CDR1 and CDR2 sequences are SGHRS and YFSETQ. This CDR3 spans 16 amino acids. Trimming removed 4 bases from V and 5 bases from J; junction bases left unmatched: 11. The CDR3 spells CASSPQGSGINNEQFF. Written as DNA, the CDR3 is TGCGCCAGCAGCCCACAGGGTAGCGGGATAAACAATGAGCAGTTCTTC.

The V call is TRBV6-2 or TRBV6-3, the J call TRBJ2-3; 10 nucleotides align to TRBD1. J was trimmed by 4 bases and V by 2 bases; bases with no gene match: 9. The CDR3 sequence is 17 residues long. Germline assignment: CDR1 MNHEY and CDR2 SVGEGT. The CDR3 is CASSYIPGTGEADTQYF. The CDR3, as DNA: TGTGCCAGCAGTTACATCCCCGGGACAGGGGAAGCAGATACGCAGTATTTT.

The V call is TRBV19, the J call TRBJ2-3; 10 bases are shared with TRBD2. This CDR3 is 18 amino acids long. V shed 5 bases and J 0 bases; nucleotides not matched to a gene: 11. Germline lookup yields CDR1 LNHDA and CDR2 SQIVND (reference sequence). CDR3 DNA sequence: TGTGCCAGTAGTGTTGTAGCGGGAGGACCGTCTAGCACAGATACGCAGTATTTT. Its protein is CASSVVAGGPSSTDTQYF. The variable domain in full, completed from reference TRBV19 and TRBJ2-3, reads DGGITQSPKYLFRKEGQNVTLSCEQNLNHDAMYWYRQDPGQGLRLIYYSQIVNDFQKGDIAEGYSVSREKKESFPLTVTSAQKNPTAFYLCASSVVAGGPSSTDTQYFGPGTRLTVL.

The genes are TRBV7-2 and TRBJ1-3, with D tentatively TRBD1 (6 bases). Germline CDR1 SGHTA, CDR2 FQGNSA. The length of the CDR3 is 19 residues. V lost 5 bases and J lost 0, with 23 bases in between. The CDR3 is CASSIKGGGLSSSGNTIYF. The CDR3 region has the DNA TGTGCCAGCAGCATAAAAGGGGGAGGGTTATCAAGCTCTGGAAACACCATATATTTT.

V usage is TRBV29-1 and J usage is TRBJ1-3, with TRBD1 identical over 7 bases. The CDR3 runs 15 residues. Trimming took 5 bases from V and 3 from J; bases not matched to a gene: 10. Per the germline V gene, CDR1 is SQVTM and CDR2 is ANQGSEA. CDR3 coding DNA: TGCAGCGTTCAAAATACCCGGGACAGTGGAAACACCATATATTTT. Residues: CSVQNTRDSGNTIYF.

This sequence joins TRBV3-1 (or the pseudogene TRBV3-2) and TRBJ2-2, with TRBD2 identical over 11 bases. The CDR3 length is 19 residues. Trimming cost V 0 bases and J 4 bases; bases outside gene matches: 10. From germline, CDR1 is LGHDT and CDR2 YNNKEL (reference sequence). The CDR3 DNA sequence: TGTGCCAGCAGCCAAGAGAAACTAGCGGGAGTTTGGGGCACCGGGGAGCTGTTTTTT. Its protein is CASSQEKLAGVWGTGELFF.

This clone is a singleton in its sample. The chain carries TRBV5-6 and TRBJ2-7; 7 nucleotides match TRBD2. The ends lost 4 bases at V and 5 bases at J; junction bases unmatched: 15. CDR1 and CDR2 from the germline V gene are SGHDT and YYEEEE. The CDR3 runs to 16 residues. The CDR3 DNA reads as TGTGCCAGCAGCACGGGAGGTCAGGGACTAACCCACGAGCAGTACTTC. It yields the protein CASSTGGQGLTHEQYF.

V is TRBV19 and J is TRBJ2-7; TRBD1 agrees at 7 bases. Germline assignment: CDR1 LNHDA and CDR2 SQIVND (reference sequence). The CDR3 is 14 residues long. V shed 9 bases, J shed 5 bases, and the junction held 13 bases outside the gene matches. CDR3 bases: TGTGCCAGCGGGCCCGGGACAGCGAGCGACGAGCAGTACTTC. Protein sequence: CASGPGTASDEQYF.

The chain joins TRBV27 to TRBJ2-1; 9 nucleotides line up with TRBD2. The junction had 14 bases not matched to a gene; V was cut back by 1 base and J by 7 bases. The CDR3 is 18 residues long. CDR1 MNHEY and CDR2 SMNVEV come from the germline V gene (reference sequence). Written as DNA, the CDR3 is TGTGCCAGCAGTTTATTGGGAATAGCGGGGGCCCTTTTGAATGAGCAGTTCTTC. The encoded protein is CASSLLGIAGALLNEQFF.

This clone was counted only a few times. The V call is TRBV5-5, the J call TRBJ1-6, with a tentative D call TRBD1 (5 bases). Germline V gives CDR1 SGHKS, CDR2 YYEKEE (reference sequence). V was shortened by 4 bases and J by 5 bases, with 16 bases between the two germline ends. The CDR3 covers 16 residues. The CDR3 region is CASSGGFWANNSPLHF. The CDR3 DNA reads as TGTGCCAGCAGCGGGGGGTTTTGGGCCAATAATTCACCCCTCCACTTT.

The chain has TRBV2 and TRBJ2-2; TRBD2 might be the D (6 bases). The CDR3 is 11 residues long. V was pared by 5 bases and J by 14 bases, with 12 bases between. Germline assignment: CDR1 SNHLY and CDR2 FYNNEI. The CDR3, as DNA: TGTGCCAGCAGTTTGACTAGTGGTCTGTTTTTT. The encoded protein is CASSLTSGLFF.

The chain has TRBV7-2 and TRBJ2-7, with TRBD2 matching over 9 bases. CDR1 and CDR2 from the germline V gene are SGHTA and FQGNSA. The CDR3 spans 16 residues. The ends lost 0 bases at V and 5 bases at J; junction bases unmatched: 8. The CDR3 loop is CASSLAISGGMNEQYF. In DNA, the CDR3 is TGTGCCAGCAGCTTAGCGATAAGCGGGGGGATGAACGAGCAGTACTTC.

The chain couples TRBV6-4 to TRBJ2-3, with 8 bases aligning to TRBD2. The CDR3 loop spans 14 amino acids. V trimming: 6 bases; J trimming: 6 bases; junction bases outside the gene matches: 8. The germline gives CDR1 MRHNA, CDR2 SNTAGT. CDR3 sequence reads: CASSDGGRSDTQYF. DNA for the CDR3: TGTGCCAGCAGCGATGGCGGGAGGTCCGATACGCAGTATTTT.

The count of this clone is one. V gene TRBV28 combines with J gene TRBJ1-1; no firm D call. The CDR3 contains 12 residues. The germline V gene encodes CDR1 MDHEN and CDR2 SYDVKM. V lost 2 bases, J lost 4 bases, and 5 bases lay in between. In DNA, the CDR3 is TGTGCCAGCAGTTTACCGGTCACTGAAGCTTTCTTT. It translates to CASSLPVTEAFF.

This clone occurred once. The chain couples TRBV5-1 to TRBJ2-7; 7 bases match TRBD1. This CDR3 has 15 amino acids. Per the germline V gene, CDR1 is SGHRS and CDR2 is YFSETQ. The V and J ends lost 0 bases and 7 bases, in that order; junction bases with no gene match: 10. This chain's CDR3 is CASSLARSGGYEQYF. The CDR3 nucleotides are TGCGCCAGCAGCTTGGCTAGGTCAGGGGGATATGAGCAGTACTTC.

This clone occurred once. The chain combines TRBV19 with TRBJ2-3; tentative D call: TRBD1 (6 bases). This CDR3 is 12 amino acids long. Trimming removed 5 bases at V and 4 bases at J, with 7 bases between. Germline V gene sequence: CDR1 LNHDA, CDR2 SQIVND (reference sequence). The CDR3 DNA reads as TGTGCCAGTAGTTCAGGGGCAGATACGCAGTATTTT. This sequence encodes CASSSGADTQYF.

This clone occurred many times. The chain recombines TRBV28 with TRBJ1-4, with 10 bases matching TRBD1. J lost 8 bases, V lost 5 bases, and 11 bases had no gene match. Looked up from germline, CDR1 is MDHEN and CDR2 is SYDVKM. The CDR3 spans 16 residues. DNA of the CDR3: TGTGCCAGCAGTCCCGACAGGGGGCGCGATCAAGAAAAACTGTTTTTT. Protein product: CASSPDRGRDQEKLFF. Together with reference TRBV28 and TRBJ1-4, the CDR3 gives the full variable domain: DVKVTQSSRYLVKRTGEKVFLECVQDMDHENMFWYRQDPGLGLRLIYFSYDVKMKEKGDIPEGYSVSREKKERFSLILESASTNQTSMYLCASSPDRGRDQEKLFFGSGTQLSVL.

Turning to this clone: Additional DNA sequences in this sample encode the identical CDR3. V and J are TRBV12-3 or TRBV12-4 and TRBJ1-2; D gene ambiguous. This CDR3 region has 11 residues. V was clipped by 4 bases and J by 6 bases, with 6 bases between them. The CDR3 DNA reads TGTGCCAGCAGTTCCACAGATGGCTACACCTTC. Amino acid sequence: CASSSTDGYTF.

The J gene is TRBJ2-7, the V gene TRBV4-3; a possible D gene is TRBD2 (5 bases). V lost 0 bases and J 3 bases, leaving 15 bases between the germline ends. CDR3 size: 16 residues. The germline V gene has CDR1 LGHNA and CDR2 YSLEER. The CDR3 protein is CASSQDSDSVVYEQYF. The CDR3 nucleotides are TGCGCCAGCAGCCAAGATTCGGATAGCGTAGTCTACGAGCAGTACTTC.

J is TRBJ1-2 and V is TRBV7-2, with unresolved D. V was shortened by 2 bases and J by 4 bases, with 14 bases between the two germline ends. The germline V gene encodes CDR1 SGHTA and CDR2 FQGNSA. The CDR3 is 15 amino acids. This chain's CDR3 is CASSLSTERGYGYTF. For the CDR3, the DNA is TGTGCCAGCAGCTTATCCACAGAACGGGGCTATGGCTACACCTTC.

The J gene is TRBJ1-1, the V gene TRBV7-9; unclear D gene. The CDR3 spans 13 residues. The ends were cut back, 8 bases at V and 9 bases at J, with 19 bases in the middle. Germline V gene sequence: CDR1 SEHNR, CDR2 FQNEAQ (reference sequence). CDR3 loop: CASVSWPAQKAFF. In nucleotides, the CDR3 is TGTGCCAGCGTTTCCTGGCCCGCCCAGAAAGCTTTCTTT. Variable domain in full (rest from reference TRBV7-9 and TRBJ1-1): DTGVSQNPRHKITKRGQNVTFRCDPISEHNRLYWYRQTLGQGPEFLTYFQNEAQLEKSRLLSDRFSAERPKGSFSTLEIQRTEQGDSAMYLCASVSWPAQKAFFGQGTRLTVV.

V usage is TRBV5-1 and J usage is TRBJ2-1; 8 bases are shared with TRBD1. Trimming took 3 bases from V and 15 from J; bases not matched to a gene: 11. The CDR3 length is 13 residues. CDR1 and CDR2 from the germline V gene are SGHRS and YFSETQ. Here the CDR3 DNA reads TGCGCCAGCAGCTCCGGACAGGGACTTAGCATGTTCTTC. Protein sequence: CASSSGQGLSMFF.

The chain couples TRBV29-1 to TRBJ2-7; TRBD1 aligns across 8 bases. The CDR3 sequence is 13 residues long. Trimming cost V 6 bases and J 6 bases; bases outside gene matches: 10. In germline, CDR1 is SQVTM, CDR2 ANQGSEA. The CDR3 loop is CSVRRGPMSEQYF. In DNA form, the CDR3 reads TGCAGCGTCCGCAGGGGGCCGATGTCCGAGCAGTACTTC.

The chain employs TRBV11-2 and TRBJ2-7; D might be TRBD2 (5 bases). In germline, CDR1 is SGHAT, CDR2 FQNNGV. CDR3 length: 14 amino acids. The V gene lost 3 bases and the J gene lost 3 bases, with 12 bases spanning the gap. CDR3 sequence reads: CASSLVRGYYEQYF. CDR3 nucleotide sequence: TGTGCCAGCAGCTTGGTCCGGGGTTACTACGAGCAGTACTTC.

The V call is TRBV3-1 (or the pseudogene TRBV3-2), the J call TRBJ2-1, with 7 bases matching TRBD2. Germline V gene sequence: CDR1 LGHDT, CDR2 YNNKEL (reference sequence). J was trimmed by 9 bases and V by 4 bases; bases with no gene match: 15. CDR3 length equals 16 residues. CDR3 region: CASSRLGSGVGGEQFF. In DNA form, the CDR3 reads TGTGCCAGCAGCCGCCTAGGGAGCGGGGTAGGCGGTGAGCAGTTCTTC.